Listed here are 23 T cell receptor beta chains from one sample, sequenced in a study of T cells in Graves' hyperthyroidism and ophthalmopathy. The TCR beta CDR3 regions underwent amplification using RNA transcripts as the source. The HTBI set primed first-round TCR CDR3 RT-PCR. One entry per CDR3 protein, called by TCRdb with MiXCR from the multiplex PCR reads. The sample has some 350,000 distinct CDR3 sequences, roughly 25% seen once. Sequences were obtained from blood. The receptors were sampled from a man in his forties or fifties with Graves' hyperthyroidism.

This clonotype was counted between two and nine times. The CDR3 spells CASSRVLASYNEQFF. The DNA for the CDR3 is TGTGCCAGCAGTAGAGTTCTGGCGTCCTACAATGAGCAGTTCTTC. The chain is built from TRBV2 and TRBJ2-1; D uncertain. This CDR3 contains 15 residues. Trimming left V 5 bases short and J 1 base short, with 12 bases between. The germline V gene encodes CDR1 SNHLY and CDR2 FYNNEI.

The table lists this clonotype with a few counts. V usage is TRBV4-1 and J usage is TRBJ1-4, with TRBD1 matching over 7 bases. This CDR3 contains 16 residues. V dropped 4 bases and J dropped 10; count of bases not matched to a gene: 15. In germline, CDR1 is MGHRA, CDR2 YSYEKL. In DNA form, the CDR3 reads TGCGCCAGCAGCCTAAGTTCCGGGACAGTGAGGACAAAACTGTTTTTT. Encoded protein: CASSLSSGTVRTKLFF.

V is TRBV20-1 and J is TRBJ2-2, with TRBD2 matching over 11 bases. The CDR3 consists of 16 residues. Looked up from germline, CDR1 is DFQATT and CDR2 is SNEGSKA (reference sequence). J lost 0 bases, V lost 5 bases, and 5 bases had no gene match. CDR3 in DNA: TGCAGTGCTTCTTTAGCGGGAGGGACGAACACCGGGGAGCTGTTTTTT. It specifies CSASLAGGTNTGELFF.

This chain links TRBV27 with TRBJ2-2; perhaps TRBD2 as D (5 bases). CDR1 and CDR2 from the germline V gene are MNHEY and SMNVEV (reference sequence). The CDR3 length is 17 residues. Trimming removed 5 bases at V and 1 base at J, with 17 bases between. The CDR3 loop is CASSHSTGIGNTGELFF. In DNA form, the CDR3 reads TGTGCCAGCAGTCACTCGACCGGGATAGGGAACACCGGGGAGCTGTTTTTT.

This clonotype appeared a few times. The rearrangement links TRBV20-1 to TRBJ2-7; TRBD2 is a possible D gene (5 bases). The CDR3 sequence is 12 residues long. Between the trimmed V and J ends, which lost 4 bases and 6 bases, there was a span of 13 bases. The germline CDR1 and CDR2 sequences are DFQATT and SNEGSKA (reference sequence). In DNA, the CDR3 is TGCAGTGCTACAAGCCGGGGATCCGAGCAGTACTTC. It yields the protein CSATSRGSEQYF.

The V and J genes are TRBV20-1 and TRBJ1-1; D not resolved. V was clipped by 4 bases and J by 1 base, with 7 bases between them. This CDR3 has 12 amino acids. Germline assignment: CDR1 DFQATT and CDR2 SNEGSKA (reference sequence). This chain's CDR3 is CSATYENTEAFF. CDR3 in DNA: TGCAGTGCTACGTATGAGAACACTGAAGCTTTCTTT.

This clonotype was seen only a few times. The V gene is TRBV11-2, the J gene TRBJ2-7; 8 nucleotides agree with TRBD1. This CDR3 contains 15 residues. V trimming: 2 bases; J trimming: 5 bases; junction bases outside the gene matches: 8. Germline CDR1 is SGHAT and CDR2 is FQNNGV. The CDR3 is CASSLRTGSVHEQYF. In DNA form, the CDR3 reads TGTGCCAGCAGCTTAAGGACAGGGAGCGTCCACGAGCAGTACTTC.

V usage is TRBV19 and J usage is TRBJ2-1; no definite D call. Germline V gene data show CDR1 as LNHDA and CDR2 as SQIVND (reference sequence). CDR3 length: 13 residues. Trimming removed 1 base from V and 7 bases from J, with 8 bases in between. CDR3 nucleotides: TGTGCCAGTAGTATAGGTGGCGTGAATGAGCAGTTCTTC. This codes for CASSIGGVNEQFF.

This chain links TRBV6-1 with TRBJ1-2; TRBD1 matches 8 bases. This CDR3 is 12 amino acids long. In germline, CDR1 is MNHNS, CDR2 SASEGT. Germline trimming cut 5 bases from V and 8 bases from J; bases unmatched to any gene: 4. This CDR3 is CASSWTGKGYTF. The CDR3 region has the DNA TGTGCCAGCAGTTGGACAGGGAAAGGCTACACCTTC.

The V and J genes are TRBV11-2 and TRBJ2-1; a possible D gene is TRBD1 (5 bases). Looked up from germline, CDR1 is SGHAT and CDR2 is FQNNGV. V dropped 4 bases and J dropped 2 bases, with 12 bases sitting between them. The CDR3 contains 15 residues. The CDR3 here is CASSSDSPTYNEQFF. Written as DNA, the CDR3 is TGTGCCAGCAGCTCCGACAGTCCCACCTACAATGAGCAGTTCTTC.

This clonotype was seen repeatedly, ten times or more. CDR3 loop: CASSPWVGTDTQYF. The CDR3 DNA sequence: TGTGCCAGCAGCCCCTGGGTTGGCACAGATACGCAGTATTTT. The rearrangement uses TRBV27 and TRBJ2-3, with D hard to call. With 6 bases removed from V and 1 base from J, the gap between germline ends came to 11 bases. The CDR3 has 14 amino acids. Germline assignment: CDR1 MNHEY and CDR2 SMNVEV (reference sequence).

This clonotype was observed many times. The V call is TRBV28, the J call TRBJ2-1; 7 nucleotides line up with TRBD2. Germline values: CDR1 MDHEN, CDR2 SYDVKM. V shed 4 bases, J shed 7 bases, and the junction held 19 bases outside the gene matches. The CDR3 length is 18 residues. The CDR3 is CASSSPSAPSGWGNEQFF. CDR3 bases: TGTGCCAGCAGTTCCCCCTCTGCCCCTAGCGGTTGGGGGAATGAGCAGTTCTTC.

CDR3 nucleotides: TGCGCCAGCAGCTTTTACGGCGGGAGGAATGGAGAGACCCAGTACTTC. It codes for CASSFYGGRNGETQYF. The rearrangement uses TRBV5-1 and TRBJ2-5, with 8 bases lining up with TRBD2. After removal of 2 bases from V and 4 bases from J, the junction contained 10 bases not matched to a gene. This CDR3 contains 16 residues. Germline CDR1 reads SGHRS; CDR2 reads YFSETQ.

This clonotype was seen a few times. The chain recombines TRBV29-1 with TRBJ1-1, with 7 nucleotides matching TRBD1. Trimming took 6 bases from V and 9 from J; bases not matched to a gene: 10. The germline V gene encodes CDR1 SQVTM and CDR2 ANQGSEA. This CDR3 is 12 amino acids long. The CDR3 DNA reads TGCAGCGTGGGAGGGGGGACAGCACAAGCTTTCTTT. Translation gives CSVGGGTAQAFF.

This clonotype appeared a few times. The chain couples TRBV7-9 to TRBJ2-7; TRBD2 matches at 10 bases. The CDR3 totals 16 residues. Germline CDR1 is SEHNR and CDR2 is FQNEAQ (reference sequence). Trimming cost V 1 base and J 5 bases; bases outside gene matches: 8. CDR3 sequence: CASSLVASGRTHEQYF. The CDR3 bases are TGTGCCAGCAGCTTAGTGGCTAGCGGGAGAACCCACGAGCAGTACTTC.

This clonotype came up many times. The chain recombines TRBV19 with TRBJ2-3; no clear D gene. V was cut by 3 bases and J by 4 bases, with 14 bases left in between. The CDR3 contains 15 residues. CDR1 is LNHDA and CDR2 is SQIVND in the germline V gene (reference sequence). CDR3 protein: CASSIAGAGADTQYF. The DNA of the CDR3 is TGTGCCAGTAGTATTGCAGGAGCCGGCGCAGATACGCAGTATTTT.

The genes are TRBV18 and TRBJ2-4; D is possibly TRBD1 (5 bases). Trimming removed 3 bases at V and 0 bases at J, with 18 bases between. The V gene's germline CDR1 is KGHSH and CDR2 LQKENI. The CDR3 sequence is 18 residues long. The CDR3: CASSPAWGRSLAKNIQYF. The DNA of the CDR3 is TGTGCCAGCTCACCCGCATGGGGCAGATCTTTAGCCAAAAACATTCAGTACTTC.

This clonotype appeared many times. The CDR3 DNA sequence: TGTGCCAGCAGTTTGGGGACAGGCGTTCCCTACGAGCAGTACTTC. Protein product: CASSLGTGVPYEQYF. The rearrangement uses TRBV12-3 or TRBV12-4 and TRBJ2-7, with 8 bases identical to TRBD1. The J segment lost 2 bases and the V segment lost 3 bases, leaving 6 bases of the junction unmatched. CDR3 length: 15 amino acids.

The chain recombines TRBV20-1 with TRBJ2-1, with TRBD2 matching 8 bases. With V trimmed by 0 bases and J by 3 bases, 7 bases remained unmatched. CDR3 length equals 16 residues. CDR1 and CDR2 (germline): DFQATT, SNEGSKA (reference sequence). For the CDR3, the DNA is TGCAGTGCTAGAGATTTAGGGGCGGGAGGCTACAATGAGCAGTTCTTC. It specifies CSARDLGAGGYNEQFF.

The sample holds a few counts of this clonotype. The chain links TRBV3-1 to TRBJ2-3; D remains unclear. V was trimmed by 3 bases and J by 1 base, leaving 11 bases between them. Germline assignment: CDR1 LGHDT and CDR2 YNNKEL (reference sequence). The CDR3 sequence is 15 residues long. CDR3 coding DNA: TGTGCCAGCAGCCATGCACGGCCAGGCACAGATACGCAGTATTTT. Amino acid sequence: CASSHARPGTDTQYF.

The chain links TRBV19 to TRBJ2-3; 9 nucleotides align to TRBD1. Germline assignment: CDR1 LNHDA and CDR2 SQIVND (reference sequence). CDR3 length: 18 residues. J lost 1 base, V lost 3 bases, and 11 bases had no gene match. CDR3 amino acids: CASSIQRARQGGTDTQYF. In nucleotides, the CDR3 is TGTGCCAGTAGTATTCAGAGGGCCAGACAGGGGGGCACAGATACGCAGTATTTT.

This clonotype has only a few counts. The chain recombines TRBV2 with TRBJ2-1, with 8 bases that match TRBD2. Looked up from germline, CDR1 is SNHLY and CDR2 is FYNNEI. The ends lost 1 base at V and 5 bases at J; junction bases unmatched: 4. CDR3 length: 15 residues. The CDR3 is CASSEGTSRNNEQFF. The DNA of the CDR3 is TGTGCCAGCAGTGAAGGGACTAGCCGAAACAATGAGCAGTTCTTC.

The chain uses TRBV7-9 and TRBJ2-1, with D possibly TRBD2 on 5 matching bases. CDR1 and CDR2 from the germline V gene are SEHNR and FQNEAQ (reference sequence). The V and J ends lost 2 bases and 4 bases respectively, with 12 bases between them. This CDR3 has 15 residues. The CDR3 DNA reads as TGTGCCAGCAGCTTATCTGGCCGAGGGTACAATGAGCAGTTCTTC. Translated: CASSLSGRGYNEQFF.